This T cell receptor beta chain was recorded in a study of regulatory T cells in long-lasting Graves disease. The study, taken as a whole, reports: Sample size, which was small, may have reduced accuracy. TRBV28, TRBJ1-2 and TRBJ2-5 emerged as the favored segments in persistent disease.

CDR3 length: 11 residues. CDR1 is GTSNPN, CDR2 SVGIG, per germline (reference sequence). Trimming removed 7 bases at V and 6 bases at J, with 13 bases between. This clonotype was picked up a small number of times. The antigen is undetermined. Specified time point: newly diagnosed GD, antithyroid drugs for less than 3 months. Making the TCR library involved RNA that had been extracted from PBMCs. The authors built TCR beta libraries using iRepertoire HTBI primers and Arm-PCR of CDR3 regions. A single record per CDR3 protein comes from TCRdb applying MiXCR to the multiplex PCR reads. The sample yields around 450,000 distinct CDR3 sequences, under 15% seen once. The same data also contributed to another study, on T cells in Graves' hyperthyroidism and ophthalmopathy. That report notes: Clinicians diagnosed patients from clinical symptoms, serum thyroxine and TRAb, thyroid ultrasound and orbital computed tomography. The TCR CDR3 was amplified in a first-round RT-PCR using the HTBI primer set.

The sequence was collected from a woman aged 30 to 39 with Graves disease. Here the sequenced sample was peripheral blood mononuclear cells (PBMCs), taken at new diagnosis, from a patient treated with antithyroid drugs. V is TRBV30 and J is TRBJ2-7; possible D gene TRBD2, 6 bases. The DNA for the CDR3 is TGTGCCTACCACCGGGACTTCGAGCAGTACTTC. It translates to CAYHRDFEQYF.